Listed here are 28 T cell receptor beta chains from one sample, sequenced in a study of blood T cell repertoires in COVID-19. The data were produced by immunoSEQ multiplex PCR, yet TCRdb's version contains in-frame clones alone and is incomplete. The sample consists of approximately 27,000 clones, 88% of them appearing once. Sample: peripheral blood. These receptors were obtained from a woman between 50 and 59 years old with active COVID-19.

The chain joins TRBV6-1 to TRBJ2-7; 7 nucleotides line up with TRBD1. Germline V gene lookup returns CDR1 MNHNS and CDR2 SASEGT. This CDR3 has 16 amino acids. The J segment lost 5 bases and the V segment lost 1 base, leaving 11 bases of the junction unmatched. This CDR3 reads CASSEVRGFTGDEQYF. Here the CDR3 DNA reads TGTGCCAGCAGTGAAGTCCGAGGGTTCACAGGGGACGAGCAGTACTTC.

This sequence joins TRBV5-1 and TRBJ2-2, with D tentatively TRBD2 (6 bases). The V gene's germline CDR1 is SGHRS and CDR2 YFSETQ. Trimming shortened V by 5 bases and J by 0 bases, and 11 bases separated the two germline ends. CDR3 length: 15 residues. Here the CDR3 reads CASRSRETNTGELFF. The DNA for the CDR3 is TGCGCCAGCAGGTCCCGGGAGACGAACACCGGGGAGCTGTTTTTT.

This clone was picked up one time. The rearrangement uses TRBV2 and TRBJ2-2, with unresolved D. Trimming pared 8 bases from V and 5 bases from J, leaving 18 bases between. This CDR3 contains 15 residues. The germline gives CDR1 SNHLY, CDR2 FYNNEI. CDR3 sequence reads: CASGWAPRLTGELFF. CDR3 DNA sequence: TGTGCCAGCGGGTGGGCCCCCCGATTGACCGGGGAGCTGTTTTTT.

This rearrangement joins TRBV19 to TRBJ1-1; D is uncertain. V was pared by 5 bases and J by 1 base, with 11 bases between. Germline V gene sequence: CDR1 LNHDA, CDR2 SQIVND (reference sequence). This CDR3 is built from 14 residues. CDR3 in amino acids: CASSFAYGNTEAFF. The CDR3 DNA follows: TGTGCCAGTAGTTTTGCGTATGGGAACACTGAAGCTTTCTTT.

CDR3 protein: CASSPYPPGLAGVTGELFF. CDR3 DNA: TGTGCCAGCAGCCCTTACCCTCCGGGACTAGCGGGCGTAACCGGGGAGCTGTTTTTT. The chain carries TRBV14 and TRBJ2-2; TRBD2 agrees at 12 bases. The CDR3 is 19 residues long. V dropped 4 bases and J dropped 5; count of bases not matched to a gene: 14. Germline V lookup: CDR1 SGHDN, CDR2 FVKESK.

V gene TRBV7-3 combines with J gene TRBJ1-5; TRBD1 matches 7 bases. The CDR3 has 15 residues. The germline gives CDR1 SGHTA, CDR2 FQGTGA. After removal of 5 bases from V and 1 base from J, the junction contained 5 bases not matched to a gene. CDR3 DNA sequence: TGTGCCAGCAGCCCTCAGGGGGGAAGCAATCAGCCCCAGCATTTT. It yields the protein CASSPQGGSNQPQHF.

The J gene is TRBJ1-6, the V gene TRBV10-1; a possible D gene is TRBD1 (6 bases). The ends were cut back, 6 bases at V and 10 bases at J, with 16 bases in the middle. Germline V gene lookup returns CDR1 WNHNN and CDR2 SYGVQD (reference sequence). The CDR3 spans 14 residues. The CDR3 coding sequence is TGCGCCAGCAGGGGATATTACAGGGAATCACCCCTCCACTTT. Amino acid sequence: CASRGYYRESPLHF.

The chain couples TRBV2 to TRBJ2-1, with 13 bases fitting TRBD2. There are 15 residues in the CDR3. Germline CDR1 SNHLY, CDR2 FYNNEI. Trimming removed 4 bases from V and 6 bases from J; junction bases left unmatched: 3. The CDR3 DNA sequence: TGTGCCAGCAGTGTACTAGCGGGAGGGGTCAATGAGCAGTTCTTC. This encodes CASSVLAGGVNEQFF.

The CDR3 here is CASSPLSGRAYNEQFF. The CDR3, as DNA: TGTGCCAGCAGTCCCCTAAGCGGGAGGGCCTACAATGAGCAGTTCTTC. The chain employs TRBV28 and TRBJ2-1; the match to TRBD2 covers 10 bases. J was trimmed by 2 bases and V by 5 bases; bases with no gene match: 6. The CDR3 runs 16 residues. Germline V CDR1 and CDR2: MDHEN, SYDVKM.

This clone has only a few counts. The rearrangement joins TRBV7-8 to TRBJ1-5; possible D gene TRBD1, 6 bases. The V end was cut by 4 bases, the J end by 0 bases, with 13 bases between. Germline values: CDR1 SGHVS, CDR2 FQNEAQ. This CDR3 has 16 amino acids. The CDR3 nucleotides are TGTGCCAGCAGCTACGCGTCAGGGGCTAGCAATCAGCCCCAGCATTTT. Its translation is CASSYASGASNQPQHF.

The chain joins TRBV24-1 to TRBJ2-1, with 9 bases lining up with TRBD2. From germline, CDR1 is KGHDR and CDR2 SFDVKD. J was trimmed by 3 bases and V by 2 bases; bases with no gene match: 10. This CDR3 region has 18 residues. The DNA of the CDR3 is TGTGCCACCAGTGATTCGTCGACTAGCGGCCTAATCTACAATGAGCAGTTCTTC. Translated, it gives CATSDSSTSGLIYNEQFF.

The chain joins TRBV29-1 to TRBJ2-7; TRBD1 matches 7 bases. This CDR3 is 13 amino acids long. Germline V gene sequence: CDR1 SQVTM, CDR2 ANQGSEA. J gave up 4 bases and V 4 bases, and 7 bases lay outside the gene matches. The CDR3: CSVGGADRYEQYF. DNA of the CDR3: TGCAGCGTTGGAGGGGCGGACAGGTACGAGCAGTACTTC.

The rearrangement links TRBV7-3 to TRBJ2-2, with 8 bases aligning to TRBD2. V dropped 2 bases and J dropped 7; count of bases not matched to a gene: 9. CDR3 length: 16 residues. Germline loops: CDR1 SGHTA, CDR2 FQGTGA. CDR3 in amino acids: CASSLVPAGVGGELFF. In DNA form, the CDR3 reads TGTGCCAGCAGCTTAGTGCCAGCGGGAGTGGGCGGGGAGCTGTTTTTT.

The chain is built from TRBV3-1 (or the pseudogene TRBV3-2) and TRBJ2-7; D is possibly TRBD1 (7 bases). The germline V gene has CDR1 LGHDT and CDR2 YNNKEL (reference sequence). The V end lost 0 bases, the J end lost 6 bases, and 15 bases lay between the germline ends. The CDR3 loop spans 15 amino acids. This CDR3 reads CASSQDGGGEGEQYF. As DNA, the CDR3 is TGTGCCAGCAGCCAAGATGGAGGGGGCGAAGGCGAGCAGTACTTC.

This CDR3 reads CASSPNYQPQHF. The CDR3 DNA follows: TGTGCCAGCAGCCCGAACTATCAGCCCCAGCATTTT. The V gene is TRBV12-3 or TRBV12-4, the J gene TRBJ1-5; D not certain. The length of the CDR3 is 12 residues. V lost 6 bases to trimming and J lost 5 bases, with 8 bases between them.

V and J are TRBV2 and TRBJ2-7; D is possibly TRBD1 (6 bases). Germline V gene lookup returns CDR1 SNHLY and CDR2 FYNNEI. The length of the CDR3 is 14 residues. The V end was cut by 4 bases, the J end by 0 bases, with 10 bases between. The CDR3 reads CASSATGGSYEQYF. The CDR3 DNA follows: TGTGCCAGCAGTGCGACAGGTGGCTCCTACGAGCAGTACTTC.

The rearrangement uses TRBV7-2 and TRBJ2-7; possibly TRBD2 for D (7 bases). The germline V gene encodes CDR1 SGHTA and CDR2 FQGNSA. The CDR3 length is 13 residues. V was cut by 0 bases and J by 11 bases, with 14 bases left in between. The CDR3 spells CASSLALGGGEYF. The DNA for the CDR3 is TGTGCCAGCAGCTTAGCGCTGGGGGGGGGCGAGTACTTC.

The gene calls are TRBV7-2 and TRBJ2-7; 13 nucleotides agree with TRBD2. V shed 4 bases, J shed 6 bases, and the junction held 6 bases outside the gene matches. The CDR3 runs 15 residues. Germline-derived CDR1 and CDR2 are SGHTA and FQGNSA. The CDR3 nucleotides read TGTGCCAGCAGCTCCGGACTAGCGGGAGCCAGCGAGCAGTACTTC. Encoded protein: CASSSGLAGASEQYF.

DNA of the CDR3: TGTGCCAGCAGTTCACGGGAAACTGAAGCTTTCTTT. Translated, it gives CASSSRETEAFF. V is TRBV28 and J is TRBJ1-1; D uncertain. In germline, CDR1 is MDHEN, CDR2 SYDVKM. There are 12 residues in the CDR3. The V and J ends lost 4 bases and 5 bases respectively, with 8 bases between them. Based on the CDR3 plus reference TRBV28 and TRBJ1-1, the full variable domain is DVKVTQSSRYLVKRTGEKVFLECVQDMDHENMFWYRQDPGLGLRLIYFSYDVKMKEKGDIPEGYSVSREKKERFSLILESASTNQTSMYLCASSSRETEAFFGQGTRLTVV.

The chain recombines TRBV3-1 (or the pseudogene TRBV3-2) with TRBJ2-2; D is undetermined. V dropped 3 bases and J dropped 1 base, with 9 bases sitting between them. The CDR3 extends over 15 amino acids. CDR1 is LGHDT, CDR2 YNNKEL, per germline (reference sequence). CDR3 protein: CASSHPTQNTGELFF. The DNA for the CDR3 is TGTGCCAGCAGCCATCCGACTCAGAACACCGGGGAGCTGTTTTTT.

The chain recombines TRBV28 with TRBJ2-1; 7 positions match TRBD2. From germline, CDR1 is MDHEN and CDR2 SYDVKM. This CDR3 has 15 amino acids. The V segment lost 7 bases and the J segment 1 base; nucleotides outside the gene matches: 7. The CDR3, as DNA: TGTGCCAGCAACCTTCTAGCGGAGTCCTACAATGAGCAGTTCTTC. Protein product: CASNLLAESYNEQFF.

V and J are TRBV25-1 and TRBJ2-5; 9 positions agree with TRBD1. Losses at the gene ends were 6 bases for V and 2 bases for J; bases not matched to a gene: 7. Germline CDR1 and CDR2: MGHDK and SYGVNS. This CDR3 contains 15 residues. The CDR3 DNA sequence: TGTGCCAGCAGGGGGGACAGGGAGGGGCAAGAGACCCAGTACTTC. Translation: CASRGDREGQETQYF. The full variable domain, rest sourced from reference TRBV25-1 and TRBJ2-5, is EADIYQTPRYLVIGTGKKITLECSQTMGHDKMYWYQQDPGMELHLIHYSYGVNSTEKGDLSSESTVSRIRTEHFPLTLESARPSHTSQYLCASRGDREGQETQYFGPGTRLLVL.

This clone was detected only a few times. V gene TRBV28 combines with J gene TRBJ2-7, with 8 bases fitting TRBD1. Trimming cost V 3 bases and J 4 bases; bases outside gene matches: 11. Per germline, CDR1 MDHEN and CDR2 SYDVKM. CDR3 size: 16 residues. The CDR3 region is CASSFRSQGAVYEQYF. The DNA for the CDR3 is TGTGCCAGCAGTTTTAGGTCGCAGGGGGCAGTTTACGAGCAGTACTTC.

The chain combines TRBV6-5 with TRBJ2-7; 8 bases line up with TRBD1. CDR1 and CDR2 (germline): MNHEY, SVGAGI. The CDR3 runs to 14 residues. V shed 8 bases and J 6 bases; nucleotides not matched to a gene: 12. This chain's CDR3 is CASRQDRALGEQYF. The CDR3 nucleotides are TGTGCCAGCCGACAGGACAGGGCGCTGGGCGAGCAGTACTTC.

This chain links TRBV6-6 with TRBJ2-1; D is unresolved. The CDR3 sequence is 12 residues long. Trimming pared 0 bases from V and 7 bases from J, leaving 4 bases between. In germline, CDR1 is MNHNY, CDR2 SVGAGI (reference sequence). CDR3: CASSYSRNEQFF. The DNA for the CDR3 is TGTGCCAGCAGTTACTCGAGGAATGAGCAGTTCTTC.

The genes are TRBV7-6 and TRBJ2-1; TRBD2 matches 12 bases. Germline assignment: CDR1 SGHVS and CDR2 FNYEAQ. The CDR3 spans 16 residues. V gave up 1 base and J gave up 7 bases; unmatched junction bases: 5. This chain's CDR3 is CASSLGTSGIGNEQFF. Here the CDR3 DNA reads TGTGCCAGCAGCTTAGGGACTAGCGGGATAGGAAATGAGCAGTTCTTC.

Here the CDR3 reads CASSSRDRNTGELFF. For the CDR3, the DNA is TGTGCCAGCAGCTCCAGGGACAGGAACACCGGGGAGCTGTTTTTT. This rearrangement joins TRBV11-3 to TRBJ2-2, with 7 bases identical to TRBD1. The CDR3 extends over 15 amino acids. The V gene end was trimmed by 4 bases and the J gene end by 1 base; junction bases not matched to a gene: 3. Per germline, CDR1 SGHNT and CDR2 YENEEA.

As DNA, the CDR3 is TGTGCCAGCAGTTTCCTGACTAGCGGGAGACAGACCCAGTACTTC. It codes for CASSFLTSGRQTQYF. V is TRBV28 and J is TRBJ2-5, with TRBD2 identical over 12 bases. The germline CDR1 and CDR2 sequences are MDHEN and SYDVKM. This CDR3 has 15 residues. The V and J ends lost 3 bases and 6 bases, in that order; junction bases with no gene match: 5.